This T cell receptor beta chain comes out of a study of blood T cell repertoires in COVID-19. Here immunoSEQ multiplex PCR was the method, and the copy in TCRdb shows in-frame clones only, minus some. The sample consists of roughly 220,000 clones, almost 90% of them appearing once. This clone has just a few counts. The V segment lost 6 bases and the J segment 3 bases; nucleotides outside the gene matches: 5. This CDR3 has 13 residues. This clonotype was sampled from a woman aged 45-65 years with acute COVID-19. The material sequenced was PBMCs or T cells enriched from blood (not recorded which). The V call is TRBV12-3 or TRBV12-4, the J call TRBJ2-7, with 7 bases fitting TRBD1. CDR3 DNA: TGTGCCAGCAGCCCTGGGACAGTCTACGAGCAGTACTTC. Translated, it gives CASSPGTVYEQYF.